The 26 T cell receptor beta chains reported below all come from one sample, sequenced in a study of T cell repertoires in cytomegalovirus infection. TCRdb re-derived calls from the reads in MiXCR, one entry per CDR3 protein. The top ten clones hold 11% to 15% of a sample with 250,000 to 300,000 distinct CDR3 sequences, around 25% of them seen once. The sequenced sample was PBMCs. These receptors were obtained from a human donor in good health (CMV status not recorded). Some clones in this sample may be carry-over from other donors' samples.

The chain has TRBV29-1 and TRBJ2-1, with TRBD2 matching 10 bases. Germline V CDR1 and CDR2: SQVTM, ANQGSEA. The CDR3 loop spans 15 amino acids. Germline trimming cut 4 bases from V and 6 bases from J; bases unmatched to any gene: 9. The CDR3 region is CSVGTMSGRANEQFF. In DNA form, the CDR3 reads TGCAGCGTTGGGACCATGAGCGGGAGGGCCAATGAGCAGTTCTTC.

The chain carries TRBV7-2 and TRBJ2-1; TRBD2 matches 11 bases. V trimming: 3 bases; J trimming: 1 base; junction bases outside the gene matches: 11. There are 19 residues in the CDR3. Germline lookup yields CDR1 SGHTA and CDR2 FQGNSA. CDR3 sequence: CASSFLLAGGPRSYNEQFF. The CDR3 DNA reads as TGTGCCAGCAGCTTCTTATTAGCGGGAGGGCCACGGTCCTACAATGAGCAGTTCTTC.

The gene calls are TRBV5-4 and TRBJ2-5; D is undetermined. Trimming removed 6 bases at V and 1 base at J, with 13 bases between. The CDR3 consists of 14 residues. The germline V gene encodes CDR1 SGHNT and CDR2 YYREEE (reference sequence). The CDR3, as DNA: TGTGCCAGCACCCCCTCTGGGTCCCAAGAGACCCAGTACTTC. The encoded protein is CASTPSGSQETQYF.

J is TRBJ2-5 and V is TRBV5-4; D remains unclear. This CDR3 spans 14 amino acids. Germline CDR1 SGHNT, CDR2 YYREEE (reference sequence). The V end was cut by 5 bases, the J end by 3 bases, with 14 bases between. For the CDR3, the DNA is TGTGCCAGCAGGGGAACCTACTTTGAAGAGACCCAGTACTTC. Residues: CASRGTYFEETQYF.

This clonotype has a count of ten or more. The J gene is TRBJ1-5, the V gene TRBV6-1, with D possibly matching TRBD1 (5 bases). Trimming stripped 5 bases from V and 3 bases from J, with 11 bases between. The CDR3 has 14 amino acids. The germline V gene encodes CDR1 MNHNS and CDR2 SASEGT. For the CDR3, the DNA is TGTGCCAGCAGTCAGGGCAGGGACAATCAGCCCCAGCATTTT. It is translated as CASSQGRDNQPQHF.

This clonotype was seen more than once but under ten times. The rearrangement joins TRBV29-1 to TRBJ2-3; unclear D gene. Germline lookup yields CDR1 SQVTM and CDR2 ANQGSEA. CDR3 length equals 15 residues. V lost 0 bases, J lost 1 base, and 11 bases lay in between. CDR3 sequence (DNA): TGCAGCGTTGAAGATTCTCCCTTTGGCACAGATACGCAGTATTTT. Protein: CSVEDSPFGTDTQYF.

This clonotype was detected only a few times. The gene calls are TRBV19 and TRBJ1-2, with D tentatively TRBD1 (5 bases). V lost 5 bases, J lost 4 bases, and 11 bases lay in between. The germline V gene has CDR1 LNHDA and CDR2 SQIVND (reference sequence). The CDR3 is 13 residues long. The CDR3: CASSGQGFYGYTF. The CDR3 DNA reads as TGTGCCAGTAGTGGCCAGGGCTTCTATGGCTACACCTTC.

This sequence joins TRBV15 and TRBJ1-1; D remains unclear. Germline lookup yields CDR1 LNHNV and CDR2 YYDKDF (reference sequence). This CDR3 comprises 13 residues. The V and J ends lost 0 bases and 3 bases respectively, with 5 bases between them. The CDR3 is CATSRDTDTEAFF. The DNA for the CDR3 is TGTGCCACCAGCAGAGATACGGACACTGAAGCTTTCTTT.

V gene TRBV5-5 combines with J gene TRBJ2-4, with 9 bases lining up with TRBD1. Germline CDR1 SGHKS, CDR2 YYEKEE (reference sequence). The CDR3 runs to 14 residues. Losses at the gene ends were 4 bases for V and 7 bases for J; bases not matched to a gene: 6. The chain's CDR3 is CASSASGTGNIQYF. Written as DNA, the CDR3 is TGTGCCAGCAGCGCATCCGGGACAGGGAACATTCAGTACTTC.

The V and J genes are TRBV3-1 and TRBJ2-3; no clear D gene. V was cut by 3 bases and J by 3 bases, with 7 bases left in between. The CDR3 is 13 amino acids. Germline V lookup: CDR1 LGHDT, CDR2 YNNKEL (reference sequence). The CDR3 reads CASSQDGTDTQYF. The CDR3 nucleotides are TGTGCCAGCAGCCAGGACGGTACAGATACGCAGTATTTT.

J is TRBJ2-2 and V is TRBV14, with D tentatively TRBD1 (5 bases). Trimming took 5 bases from V and 3 from J, leaving 16 bases between them. This CDR3 comprises 16 residues. Germline V gene sequence: CDR1 SGHDN, CDR2 FVKESK. CDR3 coding DNA: TGTGCCAGCAGCGGATCAGGGCAGAGAGACACCGGGGAGCTGTTTTTT. Its translation is CASSGSGQRDTGELFF.

This clonotype appeared many times. This chain joins TRBV7-2 and TRBJ2-3; TRBD2 agrees at 7 bases. This CDR3 region has 14 residues. V shed 7 bases, J shed 3 bases, and the junction held 7 bases outside the gene matches. CDR1 is SGHTA, CDR2 FQGNSA, per germline. The CDR3 sequence: CASIIFGGTDTQYF. DNA for the CDR3: TGTGCCAGCATCATATTCGGGGGGACAGATACGCAGTATTTT.

The V call is TRBV11-3, the J call TRBJ2-7, with D maybe TRBD2 (6 bases). Germline CDR1 is SGHNT and CDR2 is YENEEA. The V end lost 5 bases, the J end lost 7 bases, and 21 bases lay between the germline ends. The CDR3 contains 15 residues. The CDR3: CASSNGDSIGREQYF. CDR3 DNA sequence: TGTGCCAGCAGCAACGGTGACAGCATAGGGAGGGAGCAGTACTTC. The full variable domain, in which reference TRBV11-3 and TRBJ2-7 provide the parts outside the CDR3, is EAGVVQSPRYKIIEKKQPVAFWCNPISGHNTLYWYLQNLGQGPELLIRYENEEAVDDSQLPKDRFSAERLKGVDSTLKIQPAELGDSAVYLCASSNGDSIGREQYFGPGTRLTVT.

The rearrangement uses TRBV19 and TRBJ2-2; D is possibly TRBD2 (5 bases). This CDR3 has 15 amino acids. Germline CDR1 LNHDA, CDR2 SQIVND (reference sequence). V was pared by 2 bases and J by 0 bases, with 7 bases between. The CDR3 sequence is CASSILAANTGELFF. The CDR3 DNA reads as TGTGCCAGTAGTATACTAGCAGCGAACACCGGGGAGCTGTTTTTT.

This clonotype was detected a few times. The CDR3: CASTPRGFTDTQYF. CDR3 DNA: TGTGCCAGCACCCCACGCGGTTTCACAGATACGCAGTATTTT. The V gene is TRBV7-2, the J gene TRBJ2-3; D gene unclear. The CDR3 totals 14 residues. Germline V CDR1 and CDR2: SGHTA, FQGNSA. The V end was cut by 7 bases, the J end by 2 bases, with 13 bases between.

This clonotype came up a few times. The chain couples TRBV28 to TRBJ1-5; 7 bases map to TRBD1. The CDR3 length is 16 residues. V dropped 2 bases and J dropped 3; count of bases not matched to a gene: 7. Germline loops: CDR1 MDHEN, CDR2 SYDVKM. The CDR3 nucleotides read TGTGCCAGCAGTTTACCCCCGGGACAGAACAATCAGCCCCAGCATTTT. This encodes CASSLPPGQNNQPQHF.

This clonotype was counted only a few times. The V gene is TRBV24-1, the J gene TRBJ2-5, with D tentatively TRBD2 (6 bases). In germline, CDR1 is KGHDR, CDR2 SFDVKD. V dropped 3 bases and J dropped 5 bases, with 12 bases sitting between them. CDR3 length: 14 residues. CDR3: CATSDGGSAETQYF. CDR3 nucleotide sequence: TGTGCCACCAGTGATGGAGGGAGCGCCGAGACCCAGTACTTC.

The chain links TRBV11-2 to TRBJ1-1; TRBD1 matches 7 bases. Germline-derived CDR1 and CDR2 are SGHAT and FQNNGV. The CDR3 is 14 amino acids. With V trimmed by 3 bases and J by 2 bases, 3 bases remained unmatched. The CDR3 DNA reads as TGTGCCAGCAGCTTGGGACAGATAAACACTGAAGCTTTCTTT. This gives the protein CASSLGQINTEAFF.

The chain uses TRBV25-1 and TRBJ2-7; possible D gene TRBD2, 5 bases. V gave up 7 bases and J gave up 2 bases, with 15 bases separating them. The germline CDR1 and CDR2 sequences are MGHDK and SYGVNS. The CDR3 sequence is 14 residues long. CDR3 bases: TGTGCCAGCACGGGTCTGGAGGAACCCTACGAGCAGTACTTC. It yields the protein CASTGLEEPYEQYF.

This clonotype has just a few counts. The chain couples TRBV7-9 to TRBJ2-7; weak D call: TRBD2 (9 bases). CDR3 length equals 18 residues. V lost 4 bases to trimming and J lost 5 bases, with 27 bases between them. CDR1 and CDR2 from the germline V gene are SEHNR and FQNEAQ (reference sequence). CDR3 nucleotides: TGTGCCAGCAGCTCCGGACAGGGCCTGGCTAGCGGGATTGACGAGCAGTACTTC. This codes for CASSSGQGLASGIDEQYF.

This sequence joins TRBV20-1 and TRBJ1-6, with D unclear. Germline V gene lookup returns CDR1 DFQATT and CDR2 SNEGSKA (reference sequence). This CDR3 has 14 amino acids. The V and J ends lost 4 bases and 10 bases respectively, with 17 bases between them. The CDR3 DNA reads as TGCAGTGCTAAGGGCCTCCGCGGGAACTCACCCCTCCACTTT. Translation gives CSAKGLRGNSPLHF.

The chain couples TRBV9 to TRBJ1-3; D possibly corresponds to TRBD1 (5 bases). V lost 0 bases and J 0 bases, leaving 10 bases between the germline ends. The CDR3 runs to 16 residues. Looked up from germline, CDR1 is SGDLS and CDR2 is YYNGEE. The chain's CDR3 is CASSVGGTGSGNTIYF. DNA for the CDR3: TGTGCCAGCAGCGTAGGAGGGACCGGCTCTGGAAACACCATATATTTT.

This clonotype was recorded many times. The chain links TRBV28 to TRBJ2-7, with 7 bases fitting TRBD1. The CDR3 totals 14 residues. Germline-derived CDR1 and CDR2 are MDHEN and SYDVKM. After removal of 5 bases from V and 2 bases from J, the junction contained 6 bases not matched to a gene. CDR3 protein: CASSPGTVTYEQYF. The CDR3 coding sequence is TGTGCCAGCAGTCCCGGGACAGTAACCTACGAGCAGTACTTC.

This clonotype was picked up a small number of times. The chain links TRBV12-3 or TRBV12-4 to TRBJ1-3, with D uncertain. V gave up 3 bases and J gave up 0 bases, with 12 bases separating them. The CDR3 is 16 amino acids. As DNA, the CDR3 is TGTGCCAGCAGTTTTGGCACGGGATTCTCTGGAAACACCATATATTTT. Translation: CASSFGTGFSGNTIYF.

Ten or more counts support this clonotype. The V call is TRBV24-1, the J call TRBJ2-1, with D maybe TRBD2 (7 bases). Trimming removed 6 bases from V and 5 bases from J, with 19 bases in between. This CDR3 has 16 amino acids. Looked up from germline, CDR1 is KGHDR and CDR2 is SFDVKD. CDR3 sequence: CATSWGGEGDHNEQFF. The CDR3 nucleotides read TGTGCCACCAGTTGGGGAGGGGAGGGGGACCACAATGAGCAGTTCTTC.

This rearrangement joins TRBV2 to TRBJ1-4, with D possibly being TRBD1 (5 bases). V lost 7 bases, J lost 3 bases, and 15 bases lay in between. Germline loops: CDR1 SNHLY, CDR2 FYNNEI. The CDR3 extends over 15 amino acids. DNA for the CDR3: TGTGCCAGCATCAGATTAGGGACGGCTAATGAAAAACTGTTTTTT. Translated: CASIRLGTANEKLFF.